This paragraph covers one TCR beta chain sequence. These data originate in a study of blood T cell repertoires in COVID-19. About the study: COVID-19 samples from acute and convalescent phases originated in the United States, Italy and Spain. Nucleic acid was either cDNA or gDNA, and it came from T cells, B-cell-depleted T cells, or PBMCs.

Germline V gene sequence: CDR1 SGHVS, CDR2 FNYEAQ. Deletions cut 5 bases from V and 1 base from J, with 12 bases between. The CDR3 is 14 residues long. The table came from immunoSEQ multiplex PCR; TCRdb's copy has only in-frame clones and leaves some out. The sample shows about 120,000 clones, about 83% of them seen only once. The rearrangement joins TRBV7-6 to TRBJ2-7, with D possibly matching TRBD1 (6 bases). Input material: peripheral blood. This clonotype was sampled from a woman in her fifties or sixties with acute or convalescent COVID-19. The CDR3 DNA follows: TGTGCCAGCAGCCCTTATGGACAGTCCTACGAGCAGTACTTC. It is translated as CASSPYGQSYEQYF.